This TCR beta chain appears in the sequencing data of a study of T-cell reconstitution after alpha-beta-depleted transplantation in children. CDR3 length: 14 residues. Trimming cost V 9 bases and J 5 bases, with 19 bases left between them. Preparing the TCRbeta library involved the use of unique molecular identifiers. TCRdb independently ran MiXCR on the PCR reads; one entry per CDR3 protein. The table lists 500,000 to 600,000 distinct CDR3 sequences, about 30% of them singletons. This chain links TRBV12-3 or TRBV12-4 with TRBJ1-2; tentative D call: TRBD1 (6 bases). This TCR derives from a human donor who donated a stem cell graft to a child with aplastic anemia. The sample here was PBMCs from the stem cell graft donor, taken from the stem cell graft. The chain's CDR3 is CASTSWGPYYGYTF. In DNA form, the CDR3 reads TGTGCCAGTACTTCCTGGGGGCCCTATTATGGCTACACCTTC.